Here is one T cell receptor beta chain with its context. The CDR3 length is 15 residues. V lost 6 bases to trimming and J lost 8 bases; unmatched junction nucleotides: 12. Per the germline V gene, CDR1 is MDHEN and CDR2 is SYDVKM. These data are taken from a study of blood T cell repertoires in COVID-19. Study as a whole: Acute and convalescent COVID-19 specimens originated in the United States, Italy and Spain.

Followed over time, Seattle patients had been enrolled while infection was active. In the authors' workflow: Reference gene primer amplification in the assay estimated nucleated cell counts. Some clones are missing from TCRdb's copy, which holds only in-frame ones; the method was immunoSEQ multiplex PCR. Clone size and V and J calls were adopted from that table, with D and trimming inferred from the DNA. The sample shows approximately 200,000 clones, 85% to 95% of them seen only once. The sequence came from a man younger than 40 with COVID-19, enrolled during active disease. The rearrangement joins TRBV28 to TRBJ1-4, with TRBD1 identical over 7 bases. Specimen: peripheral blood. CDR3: CASRRATGEGEKLFF. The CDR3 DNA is TGTGCCAGCAGACGGGCTACAGGGGAAGGAGAAAAACTGTTTTTT.